These T cell receptor beta chains were read from a single sample in a study of blood T cells in healthy people across ages. TCRdb reprocessed the 5' RACE reads with MiXCR, giving one entry per CDR3 protein. The sample yields roughly 900,000 distinct CDR3 sequences, under 50% seen once. Sequences were obtained from blood. Receptor source: a man aged 25 to 40 in good health. Both conserved end residues are part of each CDR3.

J gene,V gene,CDR3 length,CDR3 protein
TRBJ2-3,TRBV4-1,14,CATRLAEHTDTQYF
TRBJ2-2,TRBV29-1,14,CSVEDPPNTGELFF
TRBJ2-3,TRBV6-1,18,CASRGLAGGQSPTDTQYF
TRBJ2-7,TRBV29-1,13,CSVVLDSSYEQYF
TRBJ2-1,TRBV10-3,14,CAISAGGELETQFF
TRBJ2-6,TRBV29-1,16,CSVVGGADPGANVLTF
TRBJ2-7,TRBV2,12,CASRAGTVKQYF
TRBJ2-2,TRBV28,11,CASSFTGELFF
TRBJ1-1,TRBV12-3/TRBV12-4,14,CASSLAGRQTEAFF
TRBJ2-7,TRBV28,15,CASSGGQGHVYEQYF
TRBJ2-1,TRBV16,16,CASSPKVSSSYNEQFF
TRBJ2-7,TRBV9,15,CASSVMGAGGSEQYF
TRBJ2-4,TRBV11-3,16,CASSRTSGSSKNIQYF
NA,TRBV11-2,14,CASSPGSLVYEQYF
TRBJ1-2,TRBV20-1,12,CSAQGQGEGYTF
TRBJ1-2,TRBV9,13,CASSVDGRSGYTF
TRBJ1-5,TRBV3-1,15,CASSQDLGGGQPQHF
TRBJ1-1,TRBV29-1,13,CSAEGQLNTEAFF
TRBJ2-1,TRBV4-1,14,CASSLREGADEQFF
TRBJ2-1,TRBV6-2/TRBV6-3,13,CASGVSGYNEQFF
TRBJ1-6,TRBV28,14,CASVMGQRLSPLHF
TRBJ2-3,TRBV3-1,15,CASSPLAGGADTQYF
TRBJ2-7,TRBV2,14,CASNSGQGSYEQYF
TRBJ2-5,TRBV4-1,15,CASSQGTTSQETQYF
TRBJ2-7,TRBV6-5,14,CASSLTGIDYEQYF
TRBJ2-7,TRBV7-2,15,CASSSRTGGRNEQYF
TRBJ1-2,TRBV20-1,16,CSARDIAGAGGYGYTF
TRBJ2-5,TRBV20-1,13,CSARDREWETQYF
TRBJ2-7,TRBV5-1,14,CASSLGVREYEQYF
TRBJ2-3,TRBV11-1,22,CASSRTHSTSGGALSSTDTQYF
TRBJ2-7,TRBV7-2,13,CASSSYRESTQYF
TRBJ2-7,TRBV11-3,12,CASSLDPSLQYF
TRBJ1-1,TRBV5-1,17,CASSLDTPTVMNTEAFF
TRBJ1-3,TRBV12-3/TRBV12-4,13,CASSAFSGNTIYF
TRBJ2-7,TRBV29-1,14,CSVDGQGEGNEQYF
TRBJ1-2,TRBV4-2,15,CASSPTGQGAGGYTF
TRBJ2-3,TRBV29-1,15,CSVEADRGGADTQYF
TRBJ2-5,TRBV5-1,17,CASSLAKGPTFQETQYF
TRBJ2-7,TRBV7-2,15,CASSFPGQGVWEQYF
TRBJ1-1,TRBV6-5,12,CASSRDLLEAFF
TRBJ1-6,TRBV3-1,15,CASSQDLYSDSPLHF
TRBJ2-1,TRBV6-1,15,CASSEAPGYYNEQFF
TRBJ2-3,TRBV29-1,18,CSVEDPFAGGLTADTQYF